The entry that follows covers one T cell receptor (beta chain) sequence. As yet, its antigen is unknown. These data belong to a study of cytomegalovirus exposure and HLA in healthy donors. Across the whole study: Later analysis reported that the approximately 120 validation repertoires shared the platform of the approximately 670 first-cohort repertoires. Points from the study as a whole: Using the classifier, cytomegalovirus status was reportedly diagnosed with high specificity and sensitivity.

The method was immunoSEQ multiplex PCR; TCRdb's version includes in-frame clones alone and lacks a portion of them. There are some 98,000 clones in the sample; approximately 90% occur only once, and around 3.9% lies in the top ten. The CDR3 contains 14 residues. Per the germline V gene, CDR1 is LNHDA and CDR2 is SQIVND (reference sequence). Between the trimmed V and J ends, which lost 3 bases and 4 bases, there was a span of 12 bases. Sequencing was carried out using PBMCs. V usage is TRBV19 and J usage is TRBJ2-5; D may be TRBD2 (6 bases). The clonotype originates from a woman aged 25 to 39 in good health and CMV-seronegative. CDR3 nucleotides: TGTGCCAGTAGTATCTTAGCGGACCCAGAGACCCAGTACTTC. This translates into CASSILADPETQYF.